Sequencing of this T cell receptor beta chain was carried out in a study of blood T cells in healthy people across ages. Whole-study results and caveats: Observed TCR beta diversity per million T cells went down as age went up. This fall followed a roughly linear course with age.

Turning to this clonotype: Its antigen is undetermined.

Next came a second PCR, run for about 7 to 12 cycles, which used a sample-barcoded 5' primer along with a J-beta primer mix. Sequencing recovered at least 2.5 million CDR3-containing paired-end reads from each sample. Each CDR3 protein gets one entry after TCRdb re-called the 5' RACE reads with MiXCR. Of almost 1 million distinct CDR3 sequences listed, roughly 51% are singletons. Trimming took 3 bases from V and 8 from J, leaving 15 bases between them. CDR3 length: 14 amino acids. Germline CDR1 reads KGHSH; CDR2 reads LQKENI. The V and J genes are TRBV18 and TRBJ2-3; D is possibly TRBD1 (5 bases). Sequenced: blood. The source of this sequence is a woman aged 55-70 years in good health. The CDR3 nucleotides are TGTGCCAGCTCACCTGCAGGCCAAAGGGGTACGCAGTATTTT. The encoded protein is CASSPAGQRGTQYF.